The next 19 T cell receptor beta chains were all read from a single sample in a study of OX40 agonist ivuxolimab in advanced cancers. Clones were read by immunoSEQ multiplex PCR, and TCRdb kept only the in-frame ones, dropping some. The sample has about 110,000 clones, approximately 90% seen once. The sequences come from CD4+ or CD8+ T cells sorted from blood, collected in a trial of the OX40 agonist ivuxolimab. The receptor source for this set is an adult with an advanced solid tumor such as melanoma, head and neck, liver or kidney cancer.

This chain joins TRBV5-8 and TRBJ2-5, with D perhaps TRBD2 (6 bases). The length of the CDR3 is 11 residues. Germline V CDR1 and CDR2: SGHTS, YDEGEE. V was clipped by 7 bases and J by 5 bases, with 9 bases between them. In DNA, the CDR3 is TGTGCCAGCGGGGGGAGGGAGACCCAGTACTTC. Translated: CASGGRETQYF.

The CDR3: CASTTLTGSDREQYF. The DNA of the CDR3 is TGTGCCAGCACGACCTTGACGGGCTCTGATCGCGAGCAGTACTTC. The chain carries TRBV28 and TRBJ2-7; no reliable D call. CDR1 and CDR2 (germline): MDHEN, SYDVKM. V was clipped by 7 bases and J by 6 bases, with 22 bases between them. The CDR3 totals 15 residues.

The J gene is TRBJ2-7, the V gene TRBV19; the D gene is possibly TRBD1 (6 bases). Trimming pared 1 base from V and 0 bases from J, leaving 7 bases between. Germline V gene lookup returns CDR1 LNHDA and CDR2 SQIVND (reference sequence). This CDR3 spans 14 amino acids. CDR3 protein: CASSIGTDSYEQYF. The CDR3 bases are TGTGCCAGTAGTATAGGGACAGACTCCTACGAGCAGTACTTC.

The chain recombines TRBV7-9 with TRBJ2-6, with 10 positions matching TRBD1. V lost 3 bases and J lost 1; bases outside the gene matches: 3. CDR1 is SEHNR, CDR2 FQNEAQ, per germline (reference sequence). The CDR3 contains 17 residues. CDR3 DNA sequence: TGTGCCAGCAGCTTGGACAGGGGGACTTCTGGGGCCAACGTCCTGACTTTC. Amino acids: CASSLDRGTSGANVLTF.

This chain links TRBV15 with TRBJ1-5; 8 nucleotides line up with TRBD1. Germline CDR1 LNHNV, CDR2 YYDKDF (reference sequence). CDR3 length: 17 amino acids. V trimming: 0 bases; J trimming: 11 bases; junction bases outside the gene matches: 15. The CDR3 reads CATSRDWWTGRGSAQHF. As DNA, the CDR3 is TGTGCCACCAGCAGAGACTGGTGGACAGGGAGAGGGTCAGCCCAGCATTTT.

The rearrangement joins TRBV11-3 to TRBJ1-6; 9 nucleotides line up with TRBD1. Germline values: CDR1 SGHNT, CDR2 YENEEA. CDR3 length: 14 amino acids. V was pared by 5 bases and J by 9 bases, with 5 bases of the junction left unmatched. CDR3 DNA sequence: TGTGCCAGCAGCAAACAGGGGGCAGGTTCACCCCTCCACTTT. Translating gives CASSKQGAGSPLHF.

The CDR3 reads CASSYMGRAPYEQYF. CDR3 bases: TGTGCCAGCAGTTACATGGGGCGGGCCCCCTACGAGCAGTACTTC. The chain carries TRBV6-5 and TRBJ2-7; the D gene could be TRBD1 or TRBD2 (5 bases each). The CDR3 spans 15 residues. Germline CDR1 and CDR2: MNHEY and SVGAGI. V lost 2 bases and J 2 bases, leaving 13 bases between the germline ends.

The gene calls are TRBV29-1 and TRBJ2-3, with a weak D call TRBD2 (6 bases). The V and J ends lost 7 bases and 0 bases respectively, with 11 bases between them. The CDR3 runs to 13 residues. The germline V gene encodes CDR1 SQVTM and CDR2 ANQGSEA. The CDR3: CSAGTDSTDTQYF. CDR3 nucleotide sequence: TGCAGCGCTGGGACTGATAGCACAGATACGCAGTATTTT.

The rearrangement uses TRBV9 and TRBJ1-2; D is possibly TRBD1 (6 bases). Per germline, CDR1 SGDLS and CDR2 YYNGEE. This CDR3 is 13 amino acids long. V shed 6 bases and J shed 7 bases, with 16 bases lying between them. CDR3 protein: CASTHTGLGGYTF. The CDR3 region has the DNA TGTGCCAGCACCCACACAGGGTTAGGTGGCTACACCTTC.

The chain couples TRBV5-1 to TRBJ1-6; no clear D. Germline CDR1 SGHRS, CDR2 YFSETQ. V was cut by 3 bases and J by 8 bases, with 9 bases left in between. The CDR3 runs 13 residues. The CDR3 here is CASSSQKYSPLHF. In DNA form, the CDR3 reads TGCGCCAGCAGCTCCCAGAAATATTCACCCCTCCACTTT.

Comment on this clone: A read error may account for a junction end that differs from germline. This chain uses TRBV6-5 with TRBJ1-6, with D maybe TRBD1 (5 bases). Per germline, CDR1 MNHEY and CDR2 SVGAGI. The CDR3 contains 14 residues. The CDR3 region has the DNA TGTGCCAGCAATTACGGGGGTAATAATTCACCCCTCCACTTT. It translates to CASNYGGNNSPLHF.

V gene TRBV28 combines with J gene TRBJ1-3; no clear D gene. Per the germline V gene, CDR1 is MDHEN and CDR2 is SYDVKM. V was trimmed by 6 bases and J by 0 bases, leaving 9 bases between them. CDR3 length equals 14 residues. CDR3 sequence (DNA): TGTGCCAGCAGGTTAGGGAACTCTGGAAACACCATATATTTT. This gives the protein CASRLGNSGNTIYF.

The chain joins TRBV11-2 to TRBJ2-3; TRBD1 aligns across 9 bases. Germline V gene lookup returns CDR1 SGHAT and CDR2 FQNNGV. The CDR3 sequence is 14 residues long. V lost 5 bases to trimming and J lost 1 base; unmatched junction nucleotides: 1. This chain's CDR3 is CASSRDRGTDTQYF. The CDR3 DNA follows: TGTGCCAGCAGCAGGGACAGGGGCACAGATACGCAGTATTTT. The full variable domain, in which reference TRBV11-2 and TRBJ2-3 provide the parts outside the CDR3, is EAGVAQSPRYKIIEKRQSVAFWCNPISGHATLYWYQQILGQGPKLLIQFQNNGVVDDSQLPKDRFSAERLKGVDSTLKIQPAKLEDSAVYLCASSRDRGTDTQYFGPGTRLTVL.

The chain recombines TRBV6-1 with TRBJ1-5, with 7 bases that match TRBD1. V gave up 3 bases and J gave up 5 bases; unmatched junction bases: 1. CDR3 length: 13 amino acids. Germline V gene sequence: CDR1 MNHNS, CDR2 SASEGT. The CDR3 region is CASSEQGDQPQHF. The CDR3 region has the DNA TGTGCCAGCAGTGAGCAGGGGGATCAGCCCCAGCATTTT.

The chain recombines TRBV9 with TRBJ2-3, with 11 bases matching TRBD1. Germline assignment: CDR1 SGDLS and CDR2 YYNGEE. The CDR3 spans 16 residues. V lost 5 bases, J lost 3 bases, and 8 bases stayed unmatched. CDR3 nucleotides: TGTGCCAGCAGTTTTATGGGGACAGGGGGTACAGATACGCAGTATTTT. It encodes CASSFMGTGGTDTQYF.

The gene calls are TRBV7-9 and TRBJ1-5, with a weak D call TRBD1 (6 bases). The CDR3 spans 14 residues. The V gene's germline CDR1 is SEHNR and CDR2 FQNEAQ (reference sequence). Trimming took off 3 bases at V and 4 bases at J, with 10 bases between the two ends. The chain's CDR3 is CASSFSGVNQPQHF. In DNA form, the CDR3 reads TGTGCCAGCAGCTTTTCAGGGGTGAATCAGCCCCAGCATTTT.

This rearrangement joins TRBV5-1 to TRBJ2-3, with 12 positions matching TRBD1. The V and J ends lost 3 bases and 2 bases, in that order; junction bases with no gene match: 10. Germline V gene lookup returns CDR1 SGHRS and CDR2 YFSETQ. The CDR3 loop spans 18 amino acids. Here the CDR3 reads CASSSGTGGAMATDTQYF. CDR3 DNA sequence: TGCGCCAGCAGCTCTGGGACAGGGGGCGCGATGGCCACAGATACGCAGTATTTT.

This rearrangement joins TRBV7-9 to TRBJ2-3, with D perhaps TRBD1 (6 bases). Germline-derived CDR1 and CDR2 are SEHNR and FQNEAQ (reference sequence). With 5 bases removed from V and 6 bases from J, the gap between germline ends came to 12 bases. There are 13 residues in the CDR3. The chain's CDR3 is CASSQSGGDTQYF. The DNA of the CDR3 is TGTGCCAGCAGCCAAAGTGGGGGCGATACGCAGTATTTT.

The J gene is TRBJ2-7, the V gene TRBV19, with D possibly matching TRBD2 (5 bases). Per germline, CDR1 LNHDA and CDR2 SQIVND (reference sequence). Trimming took off 5 bases at V and 3 bases at J, with 14 bases between the two ends. The CDR3 covers 14 residues. CDR3 sequence: CASSPWTGNYEQYF. CDR3 bases: TGTGCCAGTAGTCCCTGGACGGGGAACTACGAGCAGTACTTC.